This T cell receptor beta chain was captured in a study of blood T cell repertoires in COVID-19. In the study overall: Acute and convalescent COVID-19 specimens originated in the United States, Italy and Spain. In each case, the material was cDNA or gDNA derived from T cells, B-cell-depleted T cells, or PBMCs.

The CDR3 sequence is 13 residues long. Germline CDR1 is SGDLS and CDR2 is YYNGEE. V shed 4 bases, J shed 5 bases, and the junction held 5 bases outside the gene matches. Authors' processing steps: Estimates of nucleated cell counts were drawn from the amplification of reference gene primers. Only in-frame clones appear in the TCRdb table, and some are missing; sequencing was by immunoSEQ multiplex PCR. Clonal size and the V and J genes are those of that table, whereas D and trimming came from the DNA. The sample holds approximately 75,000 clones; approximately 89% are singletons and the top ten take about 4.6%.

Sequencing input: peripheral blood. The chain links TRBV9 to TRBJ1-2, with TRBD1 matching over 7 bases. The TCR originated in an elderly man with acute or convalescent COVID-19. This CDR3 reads CASSTGQKYGYTF. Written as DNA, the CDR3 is TGTGCCAGCAGCACGGGACAGAAGTATGGCTACACCTTC.